Presented here are 21 T cell receptor beta chains from one specimen sequenced in a study of high-grade serous ovarian cancer treatment subgroups. Assay: immunoSEQ multiplex PCR; the TCRdb copy retains only in-frame clones and omits some. The sample contains 11,000 or so clones, 75% to 90% of which appear only once. Tumor tissue was taken before any definitive surgery or chemotherapy was given. The sequenced sample was tumor tissue. These TCRs come from a human donor with high-grade serous ovarian cancer.

The rearrangement links TRBV6-4 to TRBJ2-1; 10 bases fit TRBD2. The CDR3 has 14 amino acids. Germline V gene lookup returns CDR1 MRHNA and CDR2 SNTAGT. Trimming removed 6 bases from V and 10 bases from J; junction bases left unmatched: 9. CDR3 nucleotide sequence: TGTGCCAGCAGGGAGCGGGAGGGCCTTGGGGAGCAGTTCTTC. Its translation: CASREREGLGEQFF.

This clone came up a few times. This chain joins TRBV5-4 and TRBJ2-7; 8 bases are shared with TRBD1. V was clipped by 2 bases and J by 4 bases; unmatched bases: 2. CDR3 length: 13 residues. Germline CDR1 reads SGHNT; CDR2 reads YYREEE (reference sequence). The CDR3 nucleotides read TGTGCCAGCAGCTTCCAGGGGGCGTACGAGCAGTACTTC. It encodes CASSFQGAYEQYF.

The CDR3 is CAWSGGGTGELFF. Here the CDR3 DNA reads TGTGCCTGGAGTGGGGGGGGTACCGGGGAGCTGTTTTTT. This sequence joins TRBV30 and TRBJ2-2, with TRBD2 matching 7 bases. V shed 1 base, J shed 5 bases, and the junction held 1 base outside the gene matches. The CDR3 consists of 13 residues. In germline, CDR1 is GTSNPN, CDR2 SVGIG (reference sequence).

The chain links TRBV4-2 to TRBJ2-1; possible D gene TRBD2, 5 bases. Germline CDR1 is LGHNA and CDR2 is YNFKEQ. Trimming removed 0 bases from V and 4 bases from J, with 13 bases in between. CDR3 length: 16 residues. The CDR3 nucleotides are TGTGCCAGCAGCCAAGATCCAACGGGAACATACAATGAGCAGTTCTTC. Residues: CASSQDPTGTYNEQFF.

The CDR3: CASSEGLAGGLDEQYF. CDR3 nucleotides: TGTGCCAGCAGTGAAGGACTAGCGGGAGGGCTAGACGAGCAGTACTTC. The rearrangement joins TRBV25-1 to TRBJ2-7, with 15 bases identical to TRBD2. CDR1 and CDR2 from the germline V gene are MGHDK and SYGVNS. Trimming took 2 bases from V and 5 from J; bases not matched to a gene: 4. The CDR3 length is 16 residues.

The chain combines TRBV7-8 with TRBJ2-6; no clear D gene. The length of the CDR3 is 13 residues. V was pared by 5 bases and J by 4 bases, with 6 bases between. The V gene's germline CDR1 is SGHVS and CDR2 FQNEAQ. The CDR3: CASSPRGANVLTF. The CDR3 coding sequence is TGTGCCAGCAGCCCCAGGGGGGCCAACGTCCTGACTTTC.

V and J are TRBV25-1 and TRBJ1-2; TRBD1 matches at 10 bases. Germline V gene data show CDR1 as MGHDK and CDR2 as SYGVNS. The trim removed 0 bases at V and 4 bases at J, leaving 5 bases unmatched. The length of the CDR3 is 16 residues. The DNA for the CDR3 is TGTGCCAGCAGTGAATATGGGGACAGGGGCGGCTATGGCTACACCTTC. Translated, it gives CASSEYGDRGGYGYTF.

The table lists this clone with a count of one. The chain's CDR3 is CASSSPGQPTDTQYF. CDR3 sequence (DNA): TGTGCCAGCAGTTCACCGGGACAACCCACAGATACGCAGTATTTT. The chain carries TRBV28 and TRBJ2-3, with D perhaps matching TRBD1 (6 bases). Germline CDR1 is MDHEN and CDR2 is SYDVKM. This CDR3 spans 15 amino acids. With 4 bases removed from V and 2 bases from J, the gap between germline ends came to 13 bases.

Notes on this clone: A read error may account for a junction end that differs from germline. The chain combines TRBV25-1 with TRBJ2-6; D remains ambiguous. Germline loops: CDR1 MGHDK, CDR2 SYGVNS. The CDR3 covers 13 residues. The CDR3 coding sequence is TGTGCCAGCTGTGAATCTGGGGCCAACGTCCTGACTTTC. Translated: CASCESGANVLTF.

This chain joins TRBV27 and TRBJ1-6, with 8 bases that match TRBD1. The CDR3 extends over 16 amino acids. Germline-derived CDR1 and CDR2 are MNHEY and SMNVEV (reference sequence). Trimming at V came to 6 bases and at J to 0 bases, leaving 4 bases not matched to a gene. CDR3 protein: CASSRQGSSYNSPLHF. In nucleotides, the CDR3 is TGTGCCAGCAGCCGACAGGGGAGCTCCTATAATTCACCCCTCCACTTT.

This clone has only one observation. This sequence joins TRBV19 and TRBJ2-7, with D possibly TRBD2 on 6 matching bases. Germline lookup yields CDR1 LNHDA and CDR2 SQIVND (reference sequence). The CDR3 covers 16 residues. V lost 6 bases to trimming and J lost 3 bases, with 21 bases between them. The CDR3 region is CASSLFGTDQIYEQYF. DNA of the CDR3: TGTGCCAGTAGCTTATTCGGGACTGACCAAATCTACGAGCAGTACTTC.

The rearrangement links TRBV6-6 to TRBJ1-6; D possibly corresponds to TRBD1 (5 bases). CDR3 size: 16 residues. V was trimmed by 7 bases and J by 6 bases, leaving 19 bases between them. In germline, CDR1 is MNHNY, CDR2 SVGAGI (reference sequence). The CDR3, as DNA: TGTGCCAGCACCACCTTCCAGGGACCGGCTAATTCACCCCTCCACTTT. Translating it yields CASTTFQGPANSPLHF.

CDR3 nucleotides: TGTGCCAGCAGCTTAACGGGACAGGTCACTGAAGCTTTCTTT. This gives the protein CASSLTGQVTEAFF. The rearrangement uses TRBV11-1 and TRBJ1-1, with TRBD1 matching 8 bases. CDR1 and CDR2 (germline): SGHAT, FQDESV (reference sequence). V shed 2 bases and J 4 bases; nucleotides not matched to a gene: 3. The CDR3 loop spans 14 amino acids.

This rearrangement joins TRBV27 to TRBJ2-6; D is uncertain. This CDR3 spans 13 amino acids. The V end was cut by 4 bases, the J end by 2 bases, with 3 bases between. CDR1 MNHEY and CDR2 SMNVEV come from the germline V gene (reference sequence). This CDR3 reads CASSCAGANVLTF. The CDR3 nucleotides read TGTGCCAGCAGTTGTGCTGGGGCCAACGTCCTGACTTTC.

The rearrangement links TRBV21-1 to TRBJ2-7; the listed D gene, TRBD2, was not tested against the DNA. TRBV21-1 corresponds to a pseudogene. CDR3 length equals 18 residues. CDR3 sequence reads: CASRITPTRQREGYEQYF. In nucleotides, the CDR3 is TGTGCCAGCAGAATTACCCCCACGAGGCAGCGGGAAGGTTACGAGCAGTACTTC.

This clone was seen a few times. The chain employs TRBV12-5 and TRBJ1-4; the D is unclear. Trimming removed 3 bases from V and 6 bases from J, with 11 bases in between. Germline lookup yields CDR1 LGHNT and CDR2 FRNRAP. The CDR3 consists of 14 residues. CDR3 region: CASGFGRSDEKLFF. CDR3 bases: TGTGCTAGTGGTTTTGGCAGGTCGGATGAAAAACTGTTTTTT.

This chain uses TRBV6-5 with TRBJ2-2; D possibly corresponds to TRBD1 (5 bases). The germline V gene encodes CDR1 MNHEY and CDR2 SVGAGI. V lost 5 bases and J lost 1, with 8 bases in between. CDR3 length: 14 residues. The CDR3 loop reads CASSETVNTGELFF. The CDR3 DNA sequence: TGTGCCAGCAGTGAGACAGTGAACACCGGGGAGCTGTTTTTT.

V is TRBV13 and J is TRBJ2-1; D might be TRBD2 (7 bases). Trimming pared 2 bases from V and 9 bases from J, leaving 17 bases between. The CDR3 is made up of 15 amino acids. Germline values: CDR1 PRHDT, CDR2 FYEKMQ (reference sequence). This CDR3 is CASSLRGRAIFEQFF. In DNA, the CDR3 is TGTGCCAGCAGCTTAAGGGGGAGGGCCATCTTTGAGCAGTTCTTC.

The V gene is TRBV11-2, the J gene TRBJ2-5; 16 nucleotides line up with TRBD2. This CDR3 has 18 amino acids. V trimming: 5 bases; J trimming: 3 bases; junction bases outside the gene matches: 9. Germline CDR1 and CDR2: SGHAT and FQNNGV. The CDR3 loop reads CASSPLKGTSGREETQYF. The CDR3 DNA sequence: TGTGCCAGCAGCCCTCTAAAAGGGACTAGCGGGAGGGAAGAGACCCAGTACTTC.

This chain joins TRBV5-4 and TRBJ2-5; a weak D match, TRBD1 (5 bases). The J call may be mistaken, given a closer DNA end match to TRBJ2-7. Germline assignment: CDR1 SGHNT and CDR2 YYREEE (reference sequence). This CDR3 has 16 amino acids. CDR3 sequence (DNA): TGTGCCAGCAGCCCCCGATCCCCCAAGGGGACCTACGAGCAGTACTTC. Translation gives CASSPRSPKGTYEQYF.

This clone was detected only a few times. The rearrangement joins TRBV6-1 to TRBJ2-4; D tentatively fits TRBD1 or TRBD2 (5 bases each). Germline-derived CDR1 and CDR2 are MNHNS and SASEGT. With 2 bases removed from V and 2 bases from J, the gap between germline ends came to 16 bases. This CDR3 spans 17 amino acids. The CDR3 coding sequence is TGTGCCAGCAGTGAACTGTGGGGGAGTGGGACCAAAAACATTCAGTACTTC. It encodes CASSELWGSGTKNIQYF.